The entry below gives a single TCR beta chain sequence along with its context. Its antigen remains unidentified. These data come from a study of Ad26.COV2.S vaccination and SARS-CoV-2 variants. On the study more broadly: The donor participated in the COV1001 trial, in its Ad26.COV2.S arm.

Findings and limits, study-wide: Vaccine and placebo recipients had similar non-spike TCR breadth.

Treatment here: some 19 received Ad26.COV2.S at low or high dose, single or two shots; five or six received placebo; per-sample allocation not given. Sampling was performed 63 days after the first vaccine or placebo injection. Ad26.COV2.S expressed prefusion-stabilized spike from the original Wuhan strain. The method was immunoSEQ multiplex PCR; TCRdb's version includes in-frame clones alone and lacks a portion of them. The sample lists 250,000 or so clones; around 85% were seen once. V gave up 1 base and J gave up 6 bases, with 7 bases separating them. The CDR3 sequence is 12 residues long. Germline CDR1 SGHAT, CDR2 FQNNGV.

The chain recombines TRBV11-2 with TRBJ2-7, with D possibly matching TRBD2 (5 bases). The input for sequencing was peripheral blood, taken in a trial of Ad26.COV2.S vaccine versus placebo. This receptor was obtained from a person between 18 and 59 years old who received the Ad26.COV2.S COVID-19 vaccine or a placebo. The CDR3 is CASSLAGIEQYF. The CDR3 bases are TGTGCCAGCAGCTTAGCGGGGATCGAGCAGTACTTC.